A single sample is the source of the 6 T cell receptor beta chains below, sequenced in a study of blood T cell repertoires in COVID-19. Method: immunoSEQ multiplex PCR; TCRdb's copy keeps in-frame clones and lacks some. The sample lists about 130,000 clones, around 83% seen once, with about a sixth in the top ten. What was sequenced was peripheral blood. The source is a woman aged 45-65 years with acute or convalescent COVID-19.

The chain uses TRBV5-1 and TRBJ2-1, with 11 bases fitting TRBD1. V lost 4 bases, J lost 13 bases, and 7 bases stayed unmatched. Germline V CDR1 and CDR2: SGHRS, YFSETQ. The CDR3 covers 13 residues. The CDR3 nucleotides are TGCGCCAGCAGCACCGGGACAGGGGGTTCCCAGTTCTTC. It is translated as CASSTGTGGSQFF.

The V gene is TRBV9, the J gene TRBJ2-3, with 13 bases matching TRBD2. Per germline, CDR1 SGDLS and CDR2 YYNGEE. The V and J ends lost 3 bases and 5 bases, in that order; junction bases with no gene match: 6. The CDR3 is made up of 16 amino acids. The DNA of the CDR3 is TGTGCCAGCAGCGAAAGACTAGCGGGGGGCCTAGATACGCAGTATTTT. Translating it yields CASSERLAGGLDTQYF.

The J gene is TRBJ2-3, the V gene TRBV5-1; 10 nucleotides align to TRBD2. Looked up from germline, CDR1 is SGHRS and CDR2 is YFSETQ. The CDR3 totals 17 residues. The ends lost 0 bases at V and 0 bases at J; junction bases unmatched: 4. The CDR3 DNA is TGCGCCAGCAGCTTGGGACTAGCGGGTGCTAGCACAGATACGCAGTATTTT. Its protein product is CASSLGLAGASTDTQYF. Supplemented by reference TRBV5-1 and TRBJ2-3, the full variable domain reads KAGVTQTPRYLIKTRGQQVTLSCSPISGHRSVSWYQQTPGQGLQFLFEYFSETQRNKGNFPGRFSGRQFSNSRSEMNVSTLELGDSALYLCASSLGLAGASTDTQYFGPGTRLTVL.

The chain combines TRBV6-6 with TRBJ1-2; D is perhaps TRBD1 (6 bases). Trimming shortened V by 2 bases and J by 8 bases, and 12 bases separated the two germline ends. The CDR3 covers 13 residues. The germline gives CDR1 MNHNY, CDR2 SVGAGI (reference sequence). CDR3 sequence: CASSYGGASGYTF. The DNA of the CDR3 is TGTGCCAGCAGTTACGGGGGGGCCTCCGGCTACACCTTC.

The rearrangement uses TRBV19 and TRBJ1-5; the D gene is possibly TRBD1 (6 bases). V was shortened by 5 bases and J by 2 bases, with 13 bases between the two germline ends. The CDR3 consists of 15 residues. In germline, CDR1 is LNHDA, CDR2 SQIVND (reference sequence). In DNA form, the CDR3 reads TGTGCCAGTAGTCTATACAGGGACGGCAATCAGCCCCAGCATTTT. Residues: CASSLYRDGNQPQHF.

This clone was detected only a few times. The CDR3 nucleotides read TGTGCCAGCAGTTACTCGAATCGGGCGGGGTGGACTGAAGCTTTCTTT. Amino acid sequence: CASSYSNRAGWTEAFF. J is TRBJ1-1 and V is TRBV6-5; D uncertain. Trimming left V 0 bases short and J 5 bases short, with 16 bases between. The CDR3 length is 16 residues. Germline CDR1 reads MNHEY; CDR2 reads SVGAGI.